These 32 T cell receptor beta chains were sequenced from one sample in a study of T-cell reconstitution after alpha-beta-depleted transplantation in children. As it was prepared, the TCRbeta library received unique molecular identifiers. TCRdb independently ran MiXCR on the PCR reads; one entry per CDR3 protein. Of 530,000 or so distinct CDR3 sequences detected, 27% appear once; the ten largest clones hold approximately 33%. The sample was PBMCs, taken before TCRalphabeta/CD19-depleted stem cell transplant. The receptors shown here come from a boy younger than two with Wiskott-Aldrich syndrome, due to receive a stem cell transplant.

The J gene is TRBJ1-3, the V gene TRBV12-3 or TRBV12-4; D is ambiguous. Trimming took off 2 bases at V and 0 bases at J, with 11 bases between the two ends. The CDR3 is 16 amino acids. The CDR3 is CASSLSVRNSGNTIYF. The CDR3 region has the DNA TGTGCCAGCAGTTTATCCGTGCGGAACTCTGGAAACACCATATATTTT.

The gene calls are TRBV7-2 and TRBJ2-3, with 7 bases aligning to TRBD2. The V gene's germline CDR1 is SGHTA and CDR2 FQGNSA. This CDR3 has 16 residues. The ends lost 8 bases at V and 4 bases at J; junction bases unmatched: 15. CDR3 protein: CASQLVGGRGADTQYF. The CDR3 nucleotides are TGTGCCAGCCAGCTTGTCGGCGGGAGAGGCGCAGATACGCAGTATTTT.

The chain recombines TRBV18 with TRBJ1-5, with 11 nucleotides matching TRBD1. J lost 8 bases, V lost 3 bases, and 12 bases had no gene match. Germline V gene sequence: CDR1 KGHSH, CDR2 LQKENI. The CDR3 extends over 17 amino acids. The chain's CDR3 is CASSPPGQGVLSEPQHF. As DNA, the CDR3 is TGTGCCAGCTCACCTCCGGGACAGGGGGTCCTTTCGGAGCCCCAGCATTTT.

The gene calls are TRBV7-9 and TRBJ2-3; a possible D gene is TRBD1 (5 bases). The V and J ends lost 1 base and 4 bases respectively, with 9 bases between them. Germline CDR1 is SEHNR and CDR2 is FQNEAQ (reference sequence). The CDR3 has 14 residues. The CDR3 nucleotides are TGTGCCAGCAGCTTAGTTCAGGGCTCAGATACGCAGTATTTT. It translates to CASSLVQGSDTQYF.

This clonotype has only a few counts. The J gene is TRBJ2-2, the V gene TRBV20-1; a weak D match, TRBD1 (5 bases). Germline CDR1 and CDR2: DFQATT and SNEGSKA (reference sequence). The V end was cut by 4 bases, the J end by 1 base, with 13 bases between. There are 15 residues in the CDR3. The DNA for the CDR3 is TGCAGTGCTACTGAAGGGGCTCTGAACACCGGGGAGCTGTTTTTT. Translated: CSATEGALNTGELFF.

The CDR3 is CSARGLLRGYYNEQFF. The CDR3 DNA follows: TGCAGTGCCCGTGGGCTCCTAAGGGGATACTACAATGAGCAGTTCTTC. V and J are TRBV20-1 and TRBJ2-1; a weak D match, TRBD1 (5 bases). Germline CDR1 is DFQATT and CDR2 is SNEGSKA (reference sequence). Between the trimmed V and J ends, which lost 6 bases and 3 bases, there was a span of 21 bases. CDR3 length: 16 amino acids.

This clonotype was seen a few times. The V call is TRBV5-1, the J call TRBJ2-3; maybe TRBD2 (6 bases). In germline, CDR1 is SGHRS, CDR2 YFSETQ. Trimming removed 1 base at V and 2 bases at J, with 14 bases between. The CDR3 spans 16 residues. This chain's CDR3 is CASSLLLRGNTDTQYF. CDR3 in DNA: TGCGCCAGCAGCTTGTTATTGCGGGGAAACACAGATACGCAGTATTTT.

This clonotype was seen a handful of times. The chain is built from TRBV10-2 and TRBJ1-1; no clear D gene. CDR3 length equals 14 residues. Per germline, CDR1 WSHSY and CDR2 SAAADI. The V gene lost 10 bases and the J gene lost 6 bases, with 21 bases spanning the gap. The CDR3 region is CATGKTFKGSEAFF. CDR3 nucleotides: TGCGCCACCGGTAAGACATTCAAAGGGTCTGAAGCTTTCTTT.

This clonotype was picked up a small number of times. The rearrangement links TRBV5-1 to TRBJ2-3, with TRBD2 matching over 11 bases. The CDR3 covers 16 residues. Per the germline V gene, CDR1 is SGHRS and CDR2 is YFSETQ. The V gene end was trimmed by 4 bases and the J gene end by 4 bases; junction bases not matched to a gene: 8. The CDR3 coding sequence is TGCGCCAGCAGCCCGGAAACTAGCGGGAGTGCAGATACGCAGTATTTT. It encodes CASSPETSGSADTQYF. The full variable domain, completed using reference TRBV5-1 and TRBJ2-3, is KAGVTQTPRYLIKTRGQQVTLSCSPISGHRSVSWYQQTPGQGLQFLFEYFSETQRNKGNFPGRFSGRQFSNSRSEMNVSTLELGDSALYLCASSPETSGSADTQYFGPGTRLTVL.

The V gene is TRBV12-3 or TRBV12-4, the J gene TRBJ1-2, with D uncertain. V gave up 5 bases and J gave up 8 bases, with 9 bases separating them. CDR3 length: 11 amino acids. The chain's CDR3 is CASSQRGGYTF. The CDR3 region has the DNA TGTGCCAGCAGTCAAAGAGGCGGCTACACCTTC.

The chain employs TRBV5-1 and TRBJ1-2, with a tentative D call TRBD1 (5 bases). Germline V lookup: CDR1 SGHRS, CDR2 YFSETQ. CDR3 length: 14 amino acids. The V end lost 4 bases, the J end lost 4 bases, and 14 bases lay between the germline ends. Written as DNA, the CDR3 is TGCGCCAGCAGCGGAAATACAGGAATCTATGGCTACACCTTC. This codes for CASSGNTGIYGYTF.

This chain connects TRBV5-1 to TRBJ2-7, with D possibly matching TRBD2 (6 bases). CDR1 is SGHRS and CDR2 is YFSETQ in the germline V gene. The V end lost 7 bases, the J end lost 3 bases, and 17 bases lay between the germline ends. This CDR3 is 14 amino acids long. CDR3 in DNA: TGCGCCAGCGGGGCCTTTAGCGGAAGCTACGAGCAGTACTTC. It specifies CASGAFSGSYEQYF. The variable domain in full, completed from reference TRBV5-1 and TRBJ2-7, reads KAGVTQTPRYLIKTRGQQVTLSCSPISGHRSVSWYQQTPGQGLQFLFEYFSETQRNKGNFPGRFSGRQFSNSRSEMNVSTLELGDSALYLCASGAFSGSYEQYFGPGTRLTVT.

The rearrangement links TRBV5-1 to TRBJ2-5, with TRBD2 matching over 14 bases. This CDR3 contains 16 residues. CDR1 and CDR2 (germline): SGHRS, YFSETQ. J lost 5 bases, V lost 3 bases, and 6 bases had no gene match. The CDR3 reads CASSSGLAGGMETQYF. DNA for the CDR3: TGCGCCAGCAGCTCCGGACTAGCGGGAGGAATGGAGACCCAGTACTTC.

The chain recombines TRBV29-1 with TRBJ1-2, with D uncertain. The V end was cut by 2 bases, the J end by 0 bases, with 4 bases between. Germline lookup yields CDR1 SQVTM and CDR2 ANQGSEA. CDR3 length equals 12 residues. The CDR3: CSVERTNYGYTF. The DNA of the CDR3 is TGCAGCGTTGAACGAACTAACTATGGCTACACCTTC.

The chain combines TRBV5-1 with TRBJ1-1, with 7 bases aligning to TRBD1. After removal of 2 bases from V and 4 bases from J, the junction contained 2 bases not matched to a gene. The germline V gene has CDR1 SGHRS and CDR2 YFSETQ. The length of the CDR3 is 13 residues. The CDR3 DNA sequence: TGCGCCAGCAGCTTAGAGGGGGCCACTGAAGCTTTCTTT. Translated: CASSLEGATEAFF. Together with reference TRBV5-1 and TRBJ1-1, the CDR3 gives the full variable domain: KAGVTQTPRYLIKTRGQQVTLSCSPISGHRSVSWYQQTPGQGLQFLFEYFSETQRNKGNFPGRFSGRQFSNSRSEMNVSTLELGDSALYLCASSLEGATEAFFGQGTRLTVV.

V gene TRBV27 combines with J gene TRBJ2-1; 7 bases fit TRBD2. Germline trimming cut 6 bases from V and 9 bases from J; bases unmatched to any gene: 14. This CDR3 spans 15 amino acids. Per the germline V gene, CDR1 is MNHEY and CDR2 is SMNVEV (reference sequence). This CDR3 is CASRKGTTRGSEQFF. The CDR3 region has the DNA TGTGCCAGCAGGAAGGGGACTACCCGGGGGAGTGAGCAGTTCTTC.

This chain joins TRBV12-3 or TRBV12-4 and TRBJ1-1; the D is unclear. The CDR3 is 15 amino acids. The V end was cut by 3 bases, the J end by 1 base, with 12 bases between. The CDR3 loop is CASSFDPLGNTEAFF. Written as DNA, the CDR3 is TGTGCCAGCAGTTTCGACCCCTTGGGGAACACTGAAGCTTTCTTT.

The gene calls are TRBV12-3 or TRBV12-4 and TRBJ2-1; 9 nucleotides line up with TRBD2. This CDR3 region has 11 residues. Unmatched junction bases numbered 3, after V lost 5 bases and J lost 13 bases. The CDR3 nucleotides are TGTGCCAGCAGTACGGGACTAGCACAGTTCTTC. Amino acid sequence: CASSTGLAQFF.

The J gene is TRBJ1-5, the V gene TRBV20-1; a weak D match, TRBD1 (5 bases). Germline-derived CDR1 and CDR2 are DFQATT and SNEGSKA (reference sequence). This CDR3 has 14 amino acids. The V gene lost 5 bases and the J gene lost 4 bases, with 15 bases spanning the gap. Written as DNA, the CDR3 is TGCAGTGCTTTCTCCGGGACGGTGAATCAGCCCCAGCATTTT. It specifies CSAFSGTVNQPQHF.

The sample holds a few counts of this clonotype. J is TRBJ2-7 and V is TRBV28; 9 bases agree with TRBD2. The CDR3 runs 15 residues. Germline V gene lookup returns CDR1 MDHEN and CDR2 SYDVKM. Unmatched junction bases numbered 13, after V lost 8 bases and J lost 5 bases. This CDR3 is CASGRGAGGFHEQYF. For the CDR3, the DNA is TGTGCCAGCGGTCGGGGGGCGGGAGGGTTCCACGAGCAGTACTTC.

The chain carries TRBV5-1 and TRBJ2-3; tentative D call: TRBD2 (6 bases). V lost 4 bases and J 6 bases, leaving 18 bases between the germline ends. Per the germline V gene, CDR1 is SGHRS and CDR2 is YFSETQ. This CDR3 has 15 residues. DNA for the CDR3: TGCGCCAGCAGCCTAACTAGCTCAGCTAGGGATACGCAGTATTTT. This sequence encodes CASSLTSSARDTQYF.

This clonotype was observed a few times. V gene TRBV7-2 combines with J gene TRBJ2-7; 7 nucleotides match TRBD2. Germline lookup yields CDR1 SGHTA and CDR2 FQGNSA. There are 14 residues in the CDR3. Trimming at V came to 5 bases and at J to 3 bases, leaving 7 bases not matched to a gene. The CDR3 DNA sequence: TGTGCCAGCAGCACAGGCGGGAGCGGCTACGAGCAGTACTTC. It encodes CASSTGGSGYEQYF. The full variable domain, in which reference TRBV7-2 and TRBJ2-7 provide the parts outside the CDR3, is GAGVSQSPSNKVTEKGKDVELRCDPISGHTALYWYRQSLGQGLEFLIYFQGNSAPDKSGLPSDRFSAERTGGSVSTLTIQRTQQEDSAVYLCASSTGGSGYEQYFGPGTRLTVT.

V gene TRBV5-1 combines with J gene TRBJ1-1; D unclear. V was clipped by 1 base and J by 1 base, with 5 bases between them. The CDR3 extends over 13 amino acids. Germline lookup yields CDR1 SGHRS and CDR2 YFSETQ. In nucleotides, the CDR3 is TGCGCCAGCAGCTTGCCCCAGAACACTGAAGCTTTCTTT. It codes for CASSLPQNTEAFF.

This chain uses TRBV7-3 with TRBJ2-2; D is ambiguous. The CDR3 is made up of 16 amino acids. Trimming removed 4 bases from V and 8 bases from J, with 20 bases in between. Germline assignment: CDR1 SGHTA and CDR2 FQGTGA. Here the CDR3 reads CASSSLRESPPGELFF. CDR3 DNA sequence: TGTGCCAGCAGCTCTCTTAGAGAAAGCCCACCGGGGGAGCTGTTTTTT.

The V call is TRBV27, the J call TRBJ1-2, with 12 bases matching TRBD1. Germline assignment: CDR1 MNHEY and CDR2 SMNVEV (reference sequence). Trimming cost V 6 bases and J 6 bases; bases outside gene matches: 8. This CDR3 spans 15 amino acids. CDR3 amino acids: CASSAGTGGSNGYTF. In DNA form, the CDR3 reads TGTGCCAGCAGCGCCGGGACAGGGGGCTCGAATGGCTACACCTTC.

The chain joins TRBV7-2 to TRBJ1-1; TRBD1 agrees at 9 bases. CDR3 length: 15 residues. The V and J ends lost 3 bases and 4 bases, in that order; junction bases with no gene match: 6. Germline V gives CDR1 SGHTA, CDR2 FQGNSA. The CDR3 DNA reads TGTGCCAGCAGCTTGCTTGGACAGGGGACCACTGAAGCTTTCTTT. As protein: CASSLLGQGTTEAFF.

The chain is built from TRBV12-3 or TRBV12-4 and TRBJ2-7, with a weak D call TRBD2 (7 bases). Trimming pared 7 bases from V and 4 bases from J, leaving 17 bases between. The CDR3 has 14 amino acids. CDR3: CASTFGGAGYEQYF. The CDR3 DNA follows: TGTGCCAGCACCTTTGGGGGGGCAGGGTACGAGCAGTACTTC.

This clonotype was seen only a few times. The chain joins TRBV20-1 to TRBJ2-5; D gene uncertain. Germline V CDR1 and CDR2: DFQATT, SNEGSKA (reference sequence). V was trimmed by 6 bases and J by 3 bases, leaving 14 bases between them. There are 13 residues in the CDR3. CDR3 nucleotides: TGCAGTGCCAGGAGAAGGAGTAAAGAGACCCAGTACTTC. Residues: CSARRRSKETQYF.

The chain joins TRBV14 to TRBJ2-5, with 7 nucleotides matching TRBD2. The CDR3 contains 13 residues. CDR1 is SGHDN, CDR2 FVKESK, per germline. J gave up 5 bases and V 4 bases, and 4 bases lay outside the gene matches. The CDR3 loop reads CASSRGRFETQYF. DNA for the CDR3: TGTGCCAGCAGCCGCGGGAGATTTGAGACCCAGTACTTC.

In its sample, this clonotype was seen once. This chain links TRBV10-3 with TRBJ1-1; D is possibly TRBD1 (5 bases). CDR3 length equals 13 residues. Germline CDR1 and CDR2: ENHRY and SYGVKD. Trimming stripped 11 bases from V and 11 bases from J, with 24 bases between. Here the CDR3 reads CAARGTAKKRAFF. The CDR3 nucleotides read TGTGCCGCCCGAGGGACGGCAAAAAAGAGGGCTTTCTTT.

The V and J genes are TRBV10-3 and TRBJ2-5, with a weak D call TRBD1 (6 bases). Germline loops: CDR1 ENHRY, CDR2 SYGVKD. The CDR3 extends over 14 amino acids. Trimming shortened V by 5 bases and J by 0 bases, and 10 bases separated the two germline ends. This CDR3 is CAISPRGNQETQYF. Here the CDR3 DNA reads TGTGCCATCAGTCCAAGGGGGAACCAAGAGACCCAGTACTTC.

This clonotype was counted a few times. V is TRBV14 and J is TRBJ2-7; 7 bases match TRBD1. The V and J ends lost 1 base and 8 bases, in that order; junction bases with no gene match: 2. CDR1 is SGHDN and CDR2 is FVKESK in the germline V gene. This CDR3 spans 12 amino acids. This chain's CDR3 is CASSQGTGQQYF. The DNA of the CDR3 is TGTGCCAGCAGCCAAGGGACAGGACAGCAGTACTTC.